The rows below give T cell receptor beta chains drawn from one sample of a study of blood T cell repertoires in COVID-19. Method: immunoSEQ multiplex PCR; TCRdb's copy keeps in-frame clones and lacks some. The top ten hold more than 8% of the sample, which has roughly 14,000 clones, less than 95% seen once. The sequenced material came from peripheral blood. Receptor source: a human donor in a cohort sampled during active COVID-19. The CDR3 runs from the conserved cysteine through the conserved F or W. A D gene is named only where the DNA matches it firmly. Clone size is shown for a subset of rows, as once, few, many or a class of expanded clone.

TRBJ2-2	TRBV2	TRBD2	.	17	TGTGCCAGCAGGACTTTCGGGGGACTAGCGGACACCGGGGAGCTGTTTTTT	CASRTFGGLADTGELFF
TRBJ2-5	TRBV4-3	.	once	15	TGCGCCAGCAGCCAAGCCGCAACCCCAACGGGGACCCAGTACTTC	CASSQAATPTGTQYF
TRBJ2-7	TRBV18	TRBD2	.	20	TGTGCCAGCTCACCAACAGGGACAGCTAGCGGGAGGGCCAGTGTGTACGAGCAGTACTTC	CASSPTGTASGRASVYEQYF
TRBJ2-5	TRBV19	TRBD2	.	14	TGTGCCAGTAGTAGGACTAGCGGGGGAGAGACCCAGTACTTC	CASSRTSGGETQYF
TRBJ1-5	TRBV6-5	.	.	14	TGTGCCAGCAGTTACTACGGGGGGTATCAGCCCCAGCATTTT	CASSYYGGYQPQHF
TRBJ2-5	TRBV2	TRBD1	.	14	TGTGCCAGCAGTGAGGACAGGGGTCGAGAGACCCAGTACTTC	CASSEDRGRETQYF
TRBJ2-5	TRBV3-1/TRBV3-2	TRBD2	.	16	TGTGCCAGCAGCCAAGATACTAGCGGGATGGGAGAGACCCAGTACTTC	CASSQDTSGMGETQYF
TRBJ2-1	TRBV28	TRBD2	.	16	TGTGCCAGCAGTTTCTGGACAGCGGGGGACCACAATGAGCAGTTCTTC	CASSFWTAGDHNEQFF
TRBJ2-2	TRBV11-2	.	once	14	TGTGCCAGCAGCTCCGAACTGGTGGTCGGGGAGCTGTTTTTT	CASSSELVVGELFF
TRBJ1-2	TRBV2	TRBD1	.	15	TGTGCCAGCAGTGCCCCGGGACAGGGAAAAGAAAGCTACACCTTC	CASSAPGQGKESYTF
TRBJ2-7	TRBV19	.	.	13	TGTGCCAGTAGTATTGGGACAATCTACGAGCAGTACTTC	CASSIGTIYEQYF
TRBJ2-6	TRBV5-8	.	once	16	TGTGCCAGCAGCTTACGAGGGTCATCTGGGGCCAACGTCCTGACTTTC	CASSLRGSSGANVLTF
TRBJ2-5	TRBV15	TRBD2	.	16	TGTGCCACCAGCAGACCAACGGGGGGGCCAGAAGAGACCCAGTACTTC	CATSRPTGGPEETQYF
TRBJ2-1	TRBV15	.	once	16	TGTGCCACCAGCAGAGAGGGAGAATATTCCTACAATGAGCAGTTCTTC	CATSREGEYSYNEQFF
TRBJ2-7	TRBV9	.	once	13	TGTGCCAGCAGCTCAAACAGGAGTTACGAGCAGTACTTC	CASSSNRSYEQYF
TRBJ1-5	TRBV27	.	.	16	TGTGCCAGCAGTTTTTCGGGTTTGAATAGCAATCAGCCCCAGCATTTT	CASSFSGLNSNQPQHF
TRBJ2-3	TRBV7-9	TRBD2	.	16	TGTGCCAGCAGCCCTCCGGTTAGCGGGGGTACAGATACGCAGTATTTT	CASSPPVSGGTDTQYF
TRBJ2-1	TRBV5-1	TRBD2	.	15	TGCGCCAGCAGCCCAAGCGGGGGGGCCTACAATGAGCAGTTCTTC	CASSPSGGAYNEQFF
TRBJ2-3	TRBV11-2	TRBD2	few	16	TGTGCCAGCAGCTTAGCCGGTAGCGGGGGCACAGATACGCAGTATTTT	CASSLAGSGGTDTQYF
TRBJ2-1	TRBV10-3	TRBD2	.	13	TGTGCCATCCCCGGGACTAGCGGGGCGGAGCAGTTCTTC	CAIPGTSGAEQFF